This T cell receptor (beta chain) is drawn from a study of T cells in Graves' hyperthyroidism and ophthalmopathy. Authors of the study amplified TCR beta CDR3 regions from RNA transcripts. The primer set for the first-round RT-PCR of the TCR CDR3 was HTBI. Each CDR3 protein is one row after TCRdb ran MiXCR on the multiplex PCR reads. The repertoire consists of more than 300,000 distinct CDR3 sequences, with about 17% occurring once and the leading ten covering 34%. Regarding the study as a whole: Within blood appeared most thyroid clonotypes that had expanded above 0.001. A model of 13 V-J pairs discriminated ophthalmopathy from stable hyperthyroidism.

Blood was obtained at the first hyperthyroidism diagnosis, which preceded any ophthalmopathy symptoms. PBMCs stemmed from 10 ml fresh peripheral blood. Looked up from germline, CDR1 is SNHLY and CDR2 is FYNNEI. Unmatched junction bases numbered 8, after V lost 2 bases and J lost 4 bases. The CDR3 covers 16 residues. This clonotype was picked up many times. Its antigen is unknown. The chain carries TRBV2 and TRBJ1-2; 9 bases map to TRBD1. Sequencing input: blood. The source of this sequence is a woman aged 25 to 45 with Graves' hyperthyroidism that later progressed to Graves' ophthalmopathy. The CDR3 protein is CASSESPGTGFYGYTF. The CDR3, as DNA: TGTGCCAGCAGTGAATCGCCCGGGACAGGGTTCTATGGCTACACCTTC. Variable domain in full (rest from reference TRBV2 and TRBJ1-2): EPEVTQTPSHQVTQMGQEVILRCVPISNHLYFYWYRQILGQKVEFLVSFYNNEISEKSEIFDDQFSVERPDGSNFTLKIRSTKLEDSAMYFCASSESPGTGFYGYTFGSGTRLTVV.